This TCR beta chain was sequenced in a study of blood T cell repertoires in COVID-19. Study details: Some COVID-19 samples were acute and others convalescent; all came from the United States, Italy and Spain. Sample material is recorded as cDNA or gDNA derived from T cells, B-cell-depleted T cells, or PBMCs.

Followed longitudinally, the Seattle patients had been enrolled during active infection. The V gene's germline CDR1 is KGHDR and CDR2 SFDVKD. The V gene end was trimmed by 3 bases and the J gene end by 0 bases; junction bases not matched to a gene: 11. This CDR3 region has 18 residues. Measured with immunoSEQ multiplex PCR; TCRdb has only the in-frame clones, and not every one. The sample records about 210,000 clones, approximately 81% being singletons. The chain couples TRBV24-1 to TRBJ2-7; 9 bases line up with TRBD1. Material: peripheral blood. This clonotype was sampled from an elderly woman with COVID-19, enrolled during active disease. CDR3 nucleotides: TGTGCCACCAGTGATCCTACCCCTCGACAGGGGGACTCCTACGAGCAGTACTTC. It codes for CATSDPTPRQGDSYEQYF.